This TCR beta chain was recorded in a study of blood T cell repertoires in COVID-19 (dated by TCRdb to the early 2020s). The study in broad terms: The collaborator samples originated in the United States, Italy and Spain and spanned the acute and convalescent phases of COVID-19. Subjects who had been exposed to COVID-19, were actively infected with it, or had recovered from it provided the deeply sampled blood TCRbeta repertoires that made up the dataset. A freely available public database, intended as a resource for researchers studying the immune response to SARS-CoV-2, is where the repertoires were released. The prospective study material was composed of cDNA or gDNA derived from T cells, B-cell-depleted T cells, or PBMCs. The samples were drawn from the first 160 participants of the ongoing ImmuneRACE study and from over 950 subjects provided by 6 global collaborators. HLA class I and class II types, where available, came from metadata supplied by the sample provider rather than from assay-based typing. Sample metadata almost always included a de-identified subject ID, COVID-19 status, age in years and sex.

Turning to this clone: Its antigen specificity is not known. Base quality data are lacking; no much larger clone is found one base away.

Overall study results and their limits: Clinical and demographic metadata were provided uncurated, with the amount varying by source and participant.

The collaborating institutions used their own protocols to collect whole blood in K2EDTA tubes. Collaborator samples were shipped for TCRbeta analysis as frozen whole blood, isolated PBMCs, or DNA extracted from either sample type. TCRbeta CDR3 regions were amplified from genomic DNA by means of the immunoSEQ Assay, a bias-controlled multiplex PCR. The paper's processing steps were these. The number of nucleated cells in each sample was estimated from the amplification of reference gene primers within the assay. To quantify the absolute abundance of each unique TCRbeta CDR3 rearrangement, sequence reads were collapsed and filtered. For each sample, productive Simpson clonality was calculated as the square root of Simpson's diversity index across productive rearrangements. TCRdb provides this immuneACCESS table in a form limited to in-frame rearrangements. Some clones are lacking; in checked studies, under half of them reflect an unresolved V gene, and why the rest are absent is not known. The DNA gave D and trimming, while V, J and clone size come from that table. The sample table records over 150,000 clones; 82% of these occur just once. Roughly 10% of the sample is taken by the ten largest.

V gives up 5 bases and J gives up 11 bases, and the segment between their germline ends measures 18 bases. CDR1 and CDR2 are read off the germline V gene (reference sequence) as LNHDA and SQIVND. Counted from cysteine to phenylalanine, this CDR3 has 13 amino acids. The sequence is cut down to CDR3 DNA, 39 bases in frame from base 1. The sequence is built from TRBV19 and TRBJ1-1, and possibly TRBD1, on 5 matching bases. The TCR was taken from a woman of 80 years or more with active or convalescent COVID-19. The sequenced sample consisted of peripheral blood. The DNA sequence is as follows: TGTGCCAGTAGTTCAGGACCCTTGGCAGGGGCTTTCTTT. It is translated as CASSSGPLAGAFF.